Listed here are 18 T cell receptor beta chains from one sample, sequenced in a study of blood T cell repertoires in COVID-19. Clones were read by immunoSEQ multiplex PCR, and TCRdb kept only the in-frame ones, dropping some. The table shows some 340,000 clones, with 85% to 95% occurring only once. Input material: PBMCs or T cells enriched from blood (not recorded which). The source is a woman in her 30s who had been exposed to COVID-19.

This chain links TRBV19 with TRBJ2-1; TRBD2 is a possible D gene (5 bases). The CDR3 spans 16 residues. Trimming cost V 2 bases and J 1 base, with 12 bases left between them. Germline V gene data show CDR1 as LNHDA and CDR2 as SQIVND (reference sequence). In DNA, the CDR3 is TGTGCCAGTAGTATAAACCCGCCGGGATCCTACAATGAGCAGTTCTTC. Translation gives CASSINPPGSYNEQFF. The variable domain in full, with the rest retrieved from reference TRBV19 and TRBJ2-1, is DGGITQSPKYLFRKEGQNVTLSCEQNLNHDAMYWYRQDPGQGLRLIYYSQIVNDFQKGDIAEGYSVSREKKESFPLTVTSAQKNPTAFYLCASSINPPGSYNEQFFGPGTRLTVL.

The V gene is TRBV29-1, the J gene TRBJ1-3; D not resolved. The CDR3 runs 14 residues. Germline-derived CDR1 and CDR2 are SQVTM and ANQGSEA. Trimming cost V 4 bases and J 4 bases, with 14 bases left between them. The CDR3 protein is CSVVQDSKGNTIYF. CDR3 nucleotides: TGCAGCGTTGTTCAGGATTCTAAGGGAAACACCATATATTTT.

The J gene is TRBJ1-2, the V gene TRBV7-2; no reliable D call. The germline V gene has CDR1 SGHTA and CDR2 FQGNSA. The CDR3 covers 15 residues. The V and J ends lost 5 bases and 3 bases respectively, with 16 bases between them. Written as DNA, the CDR3 is TGTGCCAGCAGCCTAGGGCCCTACAGACACTATGGCTACACCTTC. It encodes CASSLGPYRHYGYTF.

This clone has just one count. CDR3 region: CASSRTGINYGYTF. The CDR3 DNA follows: TGTGCCAGCAGCCGAACAGGGATTAACTATGGCTACACCTTC. The chain uses TRBV7-9 and TRBJ1-2; tentative D call: TRBD1 (6 bases). The CDR3 runs to 14 residues. The V end was cut by 5 bases, the J end by 1 base, with 11 bases between. Germline V gene lookup returns CDR1 SEHNR and CDR2 FQNEAQ (reference sequence).

This clone showed up just a few times. The junction does not match germline at one end; this may be a read error. V usage is TRBV6-5 and J usage is TRBJ2-2; 7 bases align to TRBD1. The CDR3 has 15 amino acids. Germline CDR1 reads MNHEY; CDR2 reads SVGAGI. The CDR3 reads CASRYLTGRTGELFF. The CDR3 region has the DNA TGTGCCAGCAGATACTTGACAGGGCGCACCGGGGAGCTGTTTTTT.

This sequence joins TRBV11-2 and TRBJ2-1, with D possibly TRBD2 on 5 matching bases. Trimming took off 1 base at V and 6 bases at J, with 10 bases between the two ends. The CDR3 spans 14 residues. CDR1 and CDR2 from the germline V gene are SGHAT and FQNNGV. CDR3 amino acids: CASSLGLLANEQFF. Here the CDR3 DNA reads TGTGCCAGCAGCTTAGGCCTCCTAGCCAATGAGCAGTTCTTC.

The V and J genes are TRBV4-3 and TRBJ2-3, with 7 bases that match TRBD2. There are 14 residues in the CDR3. Germline CDR1 is LGHNA and CDR2 is YSLEER. Trimming removed 6 bases from V and 1 base from J; junction bases left unmatched: 4. For the CDR3, the DNA is TGCGCCAGCAGAGCGGGGTGGGGCACAGATACGCAGTATTTT. This sequence encodes CASRAGWGTDTQYF.

V is TRBV19 and J is TRBJ2-7; possible D gene TRBD1, 7 bases. Germline lookup yields CDR1 LNHDA and CDR2 SQIVND (reference sequence). The CDR3 loop spans 12 amino acids. The V end lost 5 bases, the J end lost 7 bases, and 12 bases lay between the germline ends. The CDR3 reads CASSATGREQYF. CDR3 nucleotide sequence: TGTGCCAGTAGTGCGACAGGGAGGGAGCAGTACTTC.

This clone was recorded a few times. This chain joins TRBV5-5 and TRBJ1-2; D might be TRBD1 (6 bases). Germline V gene lookup returns CDR1 SGHKS and CDR2 YYEKEE (reference sequence). V dropped 1 base and J dropped 4 bases, with 11 bases sitting between them. The CDR3 sequence is 14 residues long. The CDR3 sequence is CASSLQGSGYGYTF. The CDR3, as DNA: TGTGCCAGCAGCTTGCAGGGGTCCGGCTATGGCTACACCTTC.

The chain links TRBV19 to TRBJ1-6; D gene unclear. Germline V CDR1 and CDR2: LNHDA, SQIVND (reference sequence). The V end lost 5 bases, the J end lost 7 bases, and 9 bases lay between the germline ends. The CDR3 extends over 13 amino acids. The CDR3 DNA reads as TGTGCCAGTAGTCCTTCTCCCAATTCACCCCTCCACTTT. Its protein is CASSPSPNSPLHF.

The chain uses TRBV7-2 and TRBJ2-3; 7 bases map to TRBD1. After removal of 2 bases from V and 2 bases from J, the junction contained 4 bases not matched to a gene. The germline gives CDR1 SGHTA, CDR2 FQGNSA. CDR3 length: 15 amino acids. CDR3 sequence reads: CASSLQTGYTDTQYF. CDR3 in DNA: TGTGCCAGCAGCTTACAGACAGGGTACACAGATACGCAGTATTTT.

This clone was detected once. This chain connects TRBV19 to TRBJ2-7; TRBD1 matches 9 bases. CDR3 size: 14 residues. The junction had 8 bases not matched to a gene; V was cut back by 5 bases and J by 6 bases. CDR1 LNHDA and CDR2 SQIVND come from the germline V gene (reference sequence). CDR3 region: CASSQPGQGSEQYF. The CDR3 DNA reads TGTGCCAGTAGTCAACCGGGACAGGGCTCCGAGCAGTACTTC.

The chain carries TRBV5-1 and TRBJ1-1; perhaps TRBD1 as D (6 bases). The germline gives CDR1 SGHRS, CDR2 YFSETQ. The CDR3 is made up of 17 amino acids. V dropped 0 bases and J dropped 3 bases, with 18 bases sitting between them. This chain's CDR3 is CASSLGPQGSGDTEAFF. The CDR3 region has the DNA TGCGCCAGCAGCTTGGGTCCACAGGGCTCTGGGGACACTGAAGCTTTCTTT.

This clone appeared a single time. As DNA, the CDR3 is TGTGCCAGCAGCTTAGAGCCCGCGGTCTATGGCTACACCTTC. Its translation: CASSLEPAVYGYTF. The genes are TRBV11-2 and TRBJ1-2, with D hard to call. Germline loops: CDR1 SGHAT, CDR2 FQNNGV. CDR3 length: 14 residues. V was pared by 0 bases and J by 4 bases, with 9 bases between.

The gene calls are TRBV7-2 and TRBJ2-1; 8 positions agree with TRBD2. The CDR3 consists of 15 residues. Losses at the gene ends were 6 bases for V and 6 bases for J; bases not matched to a gene: 10. The germline V gene has CDR1 SGHTA and CDR2 FQGNSA. DNA for the CDR3: TGTGCCAGCAGTCCCAAGGCGGGGGGTAGCAATGAGCAGTTCTTC. This gives the protein CASSPKAGGSNEQFF.

The chain joins TRBV7-8 to TRBJ1-2; D perhaps matches TRBD1 (6 bases). The germline CDR1 and CDR2 sequences are SGHVS and FQNEAQ. This CDR3 comprises 13 residues. Trimming cost V 5 bases and J 5 bases, with 12 bases left between them. In DNA, the CDR3 is TGTGCCAGCAGCACCGGACAGCAATATGGCTACACCTTC. It translates to CASSTGQQYGYTF.

This chain uses TRBV5-1 with TRBJ1-3; 8 positions match TRBD1. The germline CDR1 and CDR2 sequences are SGHRS and YFSETQ. Unmatched junction bases numbered 5, after V lost 0 bases and J lost 0 bases. This CDR3 has 17 residues. The CDR3 is CASSLAGGNPSGNTIYF. The CDR3 DNA reads as TGCGCCAGCAGCTTGGCAGGGGGCAACCCCTCTGGAAACACCATATATTTT.

The J gene is TRBJ2-5, the V gene TRBV2; D might be TRBD1 (5 bases). Germline CDR1 reads SNHLY; CDR2 reads FYNNEI. V was clipped by 3 bases and J by 1 base, with 12 bases between them. This CDR3 region has 15 residues. CDR3 coding DNA: TGTGCCAGCAGTGATTTGGGGCAGCCCCAAGAGACCCAGTACTTC. It specifies CASSDLGQPQETQYF.